The TCR beta chain under discussion was sequenced for a study of control samples from healthy donors and cancer patients (dated by TCRdb to 2018 to 2020). From a lookup of the germline V gene, CDR1 and CDR2 are MGHDK and SYGVNS. V is reduced by 5 bases and J by 6 bases, leaving a spacing of 6 bases between them. The CDR3, from cysteine to phenylalanine, totals 11 residues. Just the 33-base CDR3 DNA is kept, in frame starting at base 1. For this clone: The target of this receptor is not known. Base quality data are lacking; no much larger clone is found one base away.

Preparation of the library involved the immunoSEQ multiplex PCR assay. What TCRdb holds here is the immuneACCESS table cut down to in-frame rearrangements. Part of the clones is not present; checked against another copy, under half of the missing clones reflect an unresolved V gene, and the others are unexplained. The table for this sample lists approximately 90,000 clones; less than 90% of them were counted only once. Approximately 15% of the sample belongs to the ten largest clones. Sequencing was performed on blood. The receptor was isolated from a woman in her sixties or seventies in good health. The sequence is built from TRBV25-1 and TRBJ2-3; no D gene call is confident. CDR3 reads: CASSTLDTQYF. The DNA sequence reads TGTGCCAGCAGTACCCTGGATACGCAGTATTTT.